Listed below are T cell receptor beta chains from one sample, sequenced in a study of blood T cell repertoires in COVID-19. The protocol was immunoSEQ multiplex PCR, while the TCRdb copy is restricted to in-frame clones and leaves out a portion. The profile shows about 72,000 clones, about nine tenths of them singletons. Sequencing was carried out using peripheral blood. The receptors stem from a man aged 70-80 years with active or convalescent COVID-19. Each CDR3 is given with its conserved first and last residue. Fields, in order: D gene, J gene, V gene, clone size, CDR3 DNA, CDR3 protein. The D gene is left open where the match is weak. Clone size is shown for a subset of rows, as once, few, many or a class of expanded clone.

d_call: -; j_call: TRBJ1-4; v_call: TRBV5-1; clone_size: once; cdr3_nt: TGCGCCAGCAGTGGAAGGGAGGAAAAACTGTTTTTT; cdr3_aa: CASSGREEKLFF
d_call: -; j_call: TRBJ2-2; v_call: TRBV4-1; clone_size: once; cdr3_nt: TGCGCCAGCAGTCAACTGGAGCGGACCGGGGAGCTGTTTTTT; cdr3_aa: CASSQLERTGELFF
d_call: -; j_call: TRBJ2-1; v_call: TRBV6-5; clone_size: -; cdr3_nt: TGTGCCAGCAGATACCACAGGGATCACTACAATGAGCAGTTCTTC; cdr3_aa: CASRYHRDHYNEQFF
d_call: -; j_call: TRBJ1-3; v_call: TRBV11-2; clone_size: -; cdr3_nt: TGTGCCAGCAGCTTTTCCAGAAACACCATATATTTT; cdr3_aa: CASSFSRNTIYF
d_call: TRBD1; j_call: TRBJ1-1; v_call: TRBV5-4; clone_size: -; cdr3_nt: TGTGCCAGCAGCTTGTCGATCGACAGGGGTCCCACTGAAGCTTTCTTT; cdr3_aa: CASSLSIDRGPTEAFF
d_call: -; j_call: TRBJ2-5; v_call: TRBV5-6; clone_size: -; cdr3_nt: TGTGCCAGCAGCTTAGGGACACCAACGGAGACCCAGTACTTC; cdr3_aa: CASSLGTPTETQYF
d_call: -; j_call: TRBJ2-2; v_call: TRBV3-1/TRBV3-2; clone_size: -; cdr3_nt: TGTGCCAGCAAGGCGGGGCATGACACCGGGGAGCTGTTTTTT; cdr3_aa: CASKAGHDTGELFF
d_call: -; j_call: TRBJ1-1; v_call: TRBV6-6; clone_size: -; cdr3_nt: TGTGCCAGCAGTTATGAGGGATTCACTGAAGCTTTCTTT; cdr3_aa: CASSYEGFTEAFF
d_call: -; j_call: TRBJ2-2; v_call: TRBV7-9; clone_size: -; cdr3_nt: TGTGCCAGCAGCTTAGGGCAAATCAGCACCGGGGAGCTGTTTTTT; cdr3_aa: CASSLGQISTGELFF
d_call: TRBD1; j_call: TRBJ1-2; v_call: TRBV19; clone_size: -; cdr3_nt: TGTGCCAGTAGTATACCGACGGGACAGCCCTATGGCTACACCTTC; cdr3_aa: CASSIPTGQPYGYTF
d_call: -; j_call: TRBJ1-4; v_call: TRBV4-1; clone_size: few; cdr3_nt: TGCGCCAGCAGCCAAGAGGCGGCAGCAACTAATGAAAAACTGTTTTTT; cdr3_aa: CASSQEAAATNEKLFF
d_call: -; j_call: TRBJ1-1; v_call: TRBV20-1; clone_size: -; cdr3_nt: TGCAGTGCTAGTACCCCAGCGGACACTGAAGCTTTCTTT; cdr3_aa: CSASTPADTEAFF
d_call: -; j_call: TRBJ2-3; v_call: TRBV24-1; clone_size: -; cdr3_nt: TGTGCCACCAGTAACGAGGTGAGCACAGATACGCAGTATTTT; cdr3_aa: CATSNEVSTDTQYF
d_call: -; j_call: TRBJ1-2; v_call: TRBV13; clone_size: -; cdr3_nt: TGTGCCAGCAGCTTAGGTCGTTTGGCAGGGGCTAACTATGGCTACACCTTC; cdr3_aa: CASSLGRLAGANYGYTF
d_call: -; j_call: TRBJ2-1; v_call: TRBV30; clone_size: -; cdr3_nt: TGTGCCTGGAGTTCGACCGGCGGAGGGAGTGGTATTTACAATGAGCAGTTCTTC; cdr3_aa: CAWSSTGGGSGIYNEQFF
d_call: TRBD1; j_call: TRBJ2-1; v_call: TRBV28; clone_size: -; cdr3_nt: TGTGCCAGCGGGCTTCCGGGACAGGGCAACAATGAGCAGTTCTTC; cdr3_aa: CASGLPGQGNNEQFF
d_call: -; j_call: TRBJ2-1; v_call: TRBV11-1; clone_size: -; cdr3_nt: TGTGCCAGCAGCCTCCCCTACAATGAGCAGTTCTTC; cdr3_aa: CASSLPYNEQFF
d_call: -; j_call: TRBJ1-3; v_call: TRBV7-2; clone_size: -; cdr3_nt: TGTGCCAGCAGCTTAGTCCCGCCTACGTATGGAAACACCATATATTTT; cdr3_aa: CASSLVPPTYGNTIYF
d_call: TRBD2; j_call: TRBJ2-7; v_call: TRBV20-1; clone_size: once; cdr3_nt: TGCAGTGCTAGTCCCGGGACTAGCGGGGGGTACGAGCAGTACTTC; cdr3_aa: CSASPGTSGGYEQYF
d_call: -; j_call: TRBJ1-5; v_call: TRBV28; clone_size: -; cdr3_nt: TGTGCCAGCAGTTTATCCATGGGCAGCAATCAGCCCCAGCATTTT; cdr3_aa: CASSLSMGSNQPQHF
d_call: TRBD1; j_call: TRBJ1-3; v_call: TRBV29-1; clone_size: -; cdr3_nt: TGCAGCGCTAGGACAGGGCACTCTGGAAACACCATATATTTT; cdr3_aa: CSARTGHSGNTIYF
d_call: -; j_call: TRBJ1-6; v_call: TRBV11-2; clone_size: -; cdr3_nt: TGTGCCAGCAGCGCCATCGGACAGTACTCACCCCTCCACTTT; cdr3_aa: CASSAIGQYSPLHF
d_call: TRBD2; j_call: TRBJ2-2; v_call: TRBV7-9; clone_size: once; cdr3_nt: TGTGCCAGCAGCAGCACGGAGGGACTACCCAACTGGGGGGAGCTGTTTTTT; cdr3_aa: CASSSTEGLPNWGELFF
d_call: TRBD2; j_call: TRBJ2-5; v_call: TRBV7-9; clone_size: -; cdr3_nt: TGTGCCAGCAGAATGGGACTAGCGGGACTCCCCAAAGAGACCCAGTACTTC; cdr3_aa: CASRMGLAGLPKETQYF
d_call: -; j_call: TRBJ2-7; v_call: TRBV30; clone_size: -; cdr3_nt: TGTGCCTGGAGTCCATCGGGCTACGAGCAGTACTTC; cdr3_aa: CAWSPSGYEQYF
d_call: TRBD2; j_call: TRBJ2-7; v_call: TRBV28; clone_size: few; cdr3_nt: TGTGCCAGCACCTCAGGGGGACTAGCGGGAGGGCCTTTAGGCGAGCAGTACTTC; cdr3_aa: CASTSGGLAGGPLGEQYF
d_call: -; j_call: TRBJ2-7; v_call: TRBV7-5; clone_size: -; cdr3_nt: TGTGCCAGAAGCCGAAAGGGGGGACAGGGGTACGAGCAGTACTTC; cdr3_aa: CARSRKGGQGYEQYF
d_call: -; j_call: TRBJ1-6; v_call: TRBV5-1; clone_size: -; cdr3_nt: TGCGCCAGCAGCTTGGCAGGAAGCCTATATTCACCCCTCCACTTT; cdr3_aa: CASSLAGSLYSPLHF
d_call: -; j_call: TRBJ1-2; v_call: TRBV18; clone_size: -; cdr3_nt: TGTGCCAGCTCACGACAGCCGTCGATGGACTATGGCTACACCTTC; cdr3_aa: CASSRQPSMDYGYTF
d_call: TRBD1; j_call: TRBJ2-3; v_call: TRBV5-1; clone_size: -; cdr3_nt: TGCGCCAGCAGCTTGGGAGGGACAGGTTACACAGATACGCAGTATTTT; cdr3_aa: CASSLGGTGYTDTQYF
d_call: TRBD1; j_call: TRBJ2-2; v_call: TRBV7-9; clone_size: few; cdr3_nt: TGTGCCAGCAGCTTGAGAGGGGGCGCAGGCACCGGGGAGCTGTTTTTT; cdr3_aa: CASSLRGGAGTGELFF
d_call: -; j_call: TRBJ1-1; v_call: TRBV5-6; clone_size: -; cdr3_nt: TGTGCCAGCAGCCCCTCGGGCACTGAAGCTTTCTTT; cdr3_aa: CASSPSGTEAFF
d_call: -; j_call: TRBJ2-5; v_call: TRBV19; clone_size: -; cdr3_nt: TGTGCCAGTAGTATAGGAGGAGAGACCCAGTACTTC; cdr3_aa: CASSIGGETQYF
d_call: -; j_call: TRBJ1-1; v_call: TRBV21-1; clone_size: -; cdr3_nt: TGTGCCAGCAGCAAAGCGGACAGGGTGAACACTGAAGCTTTCTTT; cdr3_aa: CASSKADRVNTEAFF
d_call: TRBD1; j_call: TRBJ2-7; v_call: TRBV10-3; clone_size: -; cdr3_nt: TGTGCCAGCGGTCGCGGGACAGGGGCCTACGAGCAGTACTTC; cdr3_aa: CASGRGTGAYEQYF
d_call: -; j_call: TRBJ2-7; v_call: TRBV7-2; clone_size: -; cdr3_nt: TGTGCCAGCAGCTTAGTCACAGCCCCCTACGAGCAGTACTTC; cdr3_aa: CASSLVTAPYEQYF
d_call: -; j_call: TRBJ2-1; v_call: TRBV15; clone_size: -; cdr3_nt: TGTGCCACCAGCAGCAGGGTTGGGTATTACAATGAGCAGTTCTTC; cdr3_aa: CATSSRVGYYNEQFF
d_call: TRBD2; j_call: TRBJ2-2; v_call: TRBV4-2; clone_size: few; cdr3_nt: TGTGCCAGCAGCCAAGGGGGGGGTCCCGGGGAGCTGTTTTTT; cdr3_aa: CASSQGGGPGELFF
d_call: -; j_call: TRBJ1-6; v_call: TRBV6-2/TRBV6-3; clone_size: -; cdr3_nt: TGTGCCAGCAGTTTCCCGTCGGTCTTTAATTCACCCCTCCACTTT; cdr3_aa: CASSFPSVFNSPLHF
d_call: -; j_call: TRBJ1-5; v_call: TRBV4-1; clone_size: -; cdr3_nt: TGCGCCAGCAGCCAAGACCCTCTGACTAATAATCAGCCCCAGCATTTT; cdr3_aa: CASSQDPLTNNQPQHF
d_call: -; j_call: TRBJ2-3; v_call: TRBV12-3/TRBV12-4; clone_size: once; cdr3_nt: TGTGCCAGCTCGAACTCGGATACGCAGTATTTT; cdr3_aa: CASSNSDTQYF
d_call: -; j_call: TRBJ1-4; v_call: TRBV11-2; clone_size: -; cdr3_nt: TGTGCCAGCAGCTTAGATGGGGGGGGTGAAAAACTGTTTTTT; cdr3_aa: CASSLDGGGEKLFF
d_call: -; j_call: TRBJ1-2; v_call: TRBV3-1/TRBV3-2; clone_size: -; cdr3_nt: TGTGCCAGCAGCCAAGACCCGGGGGTTGGCTACACCTTC; cdr3_aa: CASSQDPGVGYTF
d_call: TRBD1; j_call: TRBJ2-1; v_call: TRBV5-1; clone_size: -; cdr3_nt: TGCGCCAGCAGCTTGGCCGCGACAGGGCTCTACAATGAGCAGTTCTTC; cdr3_aa: CASSLAATGLYNEQFF
d_call: -; j_call: TRBJ1-2; v_call: TRBV2; clone_size: once; cdr3_nt: TGTGCCAGTAAAGACAGGACGCGCTATGGCTACACCTTC; cdr3_aa: CASKDRTRYGYTF
d_call: -; j_call: TRBJ2-5; v_call: TRBV29-1; clone_size: -; cdr3_nt: TGCAGCGCTAAACAAGAGACCCAGTACTTC; cdr3_aa: CSAKQETQYF
d_call: -; j_call: TRBJ1-2; v_call: TRBV6-2/TRBV6-3; clone_size: -; cdr3_nt: TGTGCCAGCAGTTACGTAGCTAACTATGGCTACACCTTC; cdr3_aa: CASSYVANYGYTF
d_call: -; j_call: TRBJ2-7; v_call: TRBV28; clone_size: -; cdr3_nt: TGTGCCAGCAGTTTTCCCGGACTATCCTACGAGCAGTACTTC; cdr3_aa: CASSFPGLSYEQYF
d_call: TRBD2; j_call: TRBJ2-3; v_call: TRBV5-1; clone_size: few; cdr3_nt: TGCGCCAGCAGCTTGGGGCTAGCGGGAGCCTCTAGCACAGATACGCAGTATTTT; cdr3_aa: CASSLGLAGASSTDTQYF
d_call: -; j_call: TRBJ1-2; v_call: TRBV30; clone_size: -; cdr3_nt: TGTGCCTGGAGACAGGGAAACTATGGCTACACCTTC; cdr3_aa: CAWRQGNYGYTF
d_call: -; j_call: TRBJ1-4; v_call: TRBV7-9; clone_size: -; cdr3_nt: TGTGCCAGCAGCCCGACCGGGGGGCGGCGTGAAAAACTGTTTTTT; cdr3_aa: CASSPTGGRREKLFF
d_call: -; j_call: TRBJ2-6; v_call: TRBV11-2; clone_size: -; cdr3_nt: TGTGCCAGCAGCTTAGGAGGGTCTGGGGCCAACGTCCTGACTTTC; cdr3_aa: CASSLGGSGANVLTF
d_call: TRBD1; j_call: TRBJ1-1; v_call: TRBV5-1; clone_size: -; cdr3_nt: TGCGCCAGCAGCTATGCGACAGGGAAGATGAACACTGAAGCTTTCTTT; cdr3_aa: CASSYATGKMNTEAFF